These 31 T cell receptor beta chains were sequenced from one sample in a study of blood T cells in healthy people across ages. The authors ran a second PCR of 7 to 11 cycles using a sample-barcoded 5' primer and a J-beta primer mix. Via MiXCR, TCRdb re-called the 5' RACE reads, giving one row per CDR3 protein. The sample carries approximately 810,000 distinct CDR3 sequences, under 40% recorded once. What was sequenced was blood. These receptor sequences come from a man between 18 and 35 years old in good health.

The chain carries TRBV7-3 and TRBJ2-3; D possibly corresponds to TRBD1 (5 bases). CDR1 and CDR2 (germline): SGHTA, FQGTGA. This CDR3 spans 15 amino acids. The germline V and J ends were trimmed by 8 bases and 0 bases, with 15 bases remaining between them. For the CDR3, the DNA is TGTGCCAGCGAAGGGGCCGATCTTAGCACAGATACGCAGTATTTT. Translating gives CASEGADLSTDTQYF.

V and J are TRBV7-8 and TRBJ1-2; D not certain. CDR1 is SGHVS and CDR2 is FQNEAQ in the germline V gene. This CDR3 spans 15 amino acids. Trimming removed 3 bases at V and 4 bases at J, with 15 bases between. The CDR3 reads CASSFPKGRSYGYTF. The DNA for the CDR3 is TGTGCCAGCAGCTTCCCCAAAGGTCGAAGCTATGGCTACACCTTC.

This rearrangement joins TRBV7-9 to TRBJ2-1, with 7 nucleotides matching TRBD2. The CDR3 covers 14 residues. The germline gives CDR1 SEHNR, CDR2 FQNEAQ (reference sequence). Trimming at V came to 2 bases and at J to 9 bases, leaving 7 bases not matched to a gene. Written as DNA, the CDR3 is TGTGCCAGCAGCTTATCCGGGGGGACCATTGAGCAGTTCTTC. Translation: CASSLSGGTIEQFF.

V is TRBV10-3 and J is TRBJ1-2; unclear D gene. Trimming left V 3 bases short and J 4 bases short, with 12 bases between. The germline CDR1 and CDR2 sequences are ENHRY and SYGVKD. The CDR3 covers 14 residues. The CDR3 DNA is TGTGCCATCAGTGAATCGGGTAGTCGCTATGGCTACACCTTC. Translating gives CAISESGSRYGYTF.

The V and J genes are TRBV7-3 and TRBJ2-6; D gene ambiguous. With 0 bases removed from V and 0 bases from J, the gap between germline ends came to 9 bases. The CDR3 extends over 17 amino acids. Germline CDR1 and CDR2: SGHTA and FQGTGA. CDR3 in amino acids: CASSLTPQLSGANVLTF. Here the CDR3 DNA reads TGTGCCAGCAGCTTAACGCCGCAACTCTCTGGGGCCAACGTCCTGACTTTC.

The V gene is TRBV15, the J gene TRBJ2-2; maybe TRBD2 (6 bases). This CDR3 comprises 18 residues. V was pared by 0 bases and J by 4 bases, with 18 bases between. Germline CDR1 reads LNHNV; CDR2 reads YYDKDF (reference sequence). The CDR3, as DNA: TGTGCCACCAGCAGAGAGGGAAACAGACTAGTCAGCACCGGGGAGCTGTTTTTT. Translating gives CATSREGNRLVSTGELFF.

The rearrangement uses TRBV3-1 and TRBJ2-3, with 9 nucleotides matching TRBD2. Germline values: CDR1 LGHDT, CDR2 YNNKEL (reference sequence). The V and J ends lost 1 base and 4 bases, in that order; junction bases with no gene match: 6. This CDR3 contains 16 residues. DNA of the CDR3: TGTGCCAGCAGCCAAGTGCGGGGGGGCAGCCCAGATACGCAGTATTTT. Protein sequence: CASSQVRGGSPDTQYF.

The chain links TRBV27 to TRBJ2-7; 11 positions agree with TRBD2. CDR3 length equals 16 residues. V trimming: 3 bases; J trimming: 7 bases; junction bases outside the gene matches: 11. Per germline, CDR1 MNHEY and CDR2 SMNVEV (reference sequence). CDR3: CASSFTSGGALDEQYF. The CDR3 DNA follows: TGTGCCAGCAGTTTTACTAGCGGGGGTGCGTTAGATGAGCAGTACTTC.

Concerning this clonotype: A single base separates this from a much larger clone, so it may be a read error. J is TRBJ1-2 and V is TRBV15; D remains ambiguous. V was clipped by 1 base and J by 4 bases, with 13 bases between them. The CDR3 is 15 residues long. CDR1 is LNHNV, CDR2 YYDKDF, per germline (reference sequence). The CDR3 reads CATSRGVGSSYGYTF. The CDR3 nucleotides are TGTGCCACCAGCAGAGGAGTGGGCTCAAGCTATGGCTACACCTTC.

This chain uses TRBV24-1 with TRBJ2-3; D call uncertain. Germline V gene lookup returns CDR1 KGHDR and CDR2 SFDVKD. V shed 4 bases and J shed 2 bases, with 9 bases lying between them. The CDR3 is 14 residues long. The CDR3, as DNA: TGTGCCACCAGTGACCCTGGGCCCACAGATACGCAGTATTTT. Translating gives CATSDPGPTDTQYF.

The V gene is TRBV18, the J gene TRBJ2-3, with D tentatively TRBD1 (6 bases). The ends were cut back, 5 bases at V and 2 bases at J, with 11 bases in the middle. The CDR3 loop spans 14 amino acids. CDR1 and CDR2 from the germline V gene are KGHSH and LQKENI. The CDR3 nucleotides read TGTGCCAGCTCAACAGGGACGTACACAGATACGCAGTATTTT. Residues: CASSTGTYTDTQYF.

The rearrangement links TRBV9 to TRBJ2-3, with a weak D call TRBD2 (5 bases). CDR3 length: 14 residues. V lost 0 bases and J 3 bases, leaving 8 bases between the germline ends. Germline CDR1 is SGDLS and CDR2 is YYNGEE. CDR3 protein: CASSVEPGTDTQYF. The CDR3 DNA reads as TGTGCCAGCAGCGTAGAACCGGGGACAGATACGCAGTATTTT.

Of note for this clonotype: The junction and the germline gene differ at one end; a read error may be behind it. The rearrangement joins TRBV7-6 to TRBJ2-5; D ambiguous. CDR1 and CDR2 from the germline V gene are SGHVS and FNYEAQ. The CDR3 has 16 amino acids. The CDR3 protein is CASTYSWTFNQGTQYF. As DNA, the CDR3 is TGTGCCAGCACATACTCATGGACCTTTAACCAAGGGACCCAGTACTTC.

This clonotype has just a few counts. The chain links TRBV12-3 or TRBV12-4 to TRBJ1-1, with D possibly being TRBD1 (6 bases). V was pared by 6 bases and J by 1 base, with 12 bases between. This CDR3 contains 14 residues. The CDR3, as DNA: TGTGCCAGCAGGTACAGGGAACGGAACACTGAAGCTTTCTTT. It specifies CASRYRERNTEAFF.

On this clonotype: One end of the junction varies from germline; a read error may be responsible. This rearrangement joins TRBV4-2 to TRBJ1-4; D not resolved. Germline V lookup: CDR1 LGHNA, CDR2 YNFKEQ. The CDR3 covers 14 residues. The CDR3 here is CASSQDSENERLFF. In nucleotides, the CDR3 is TGTGCCAGCAGCCAAGATTCAGAGAATGAAAGACTGTTTTTT.

The rearrangement uses TRBV6-6 and TRBJ2-1; D may be TRBD1 (5 bases). Germline V CDR1 and CDR2: MNHNY, SVGAGI (reference sequence). The CDR3 runs 13 residues. The V end was cut by 5 bases, the J end by 7 bases, with 12 bases between. CDR3 bases: TGTGCCAGCAGTCGCAGGGTAGGGAATGAGCAGTTCTTC. Its protein is CASSRRVGNEQFF.

This clonotype was detected many times. The rearrangement links TRBV12-3 or TRBV12-4 to TRBJ2-7, with 10 positions matching TRBD2. This CDR3 is 15 amino acids long. V gave up 5 bases and J gave up 5 bases; unmatched junction bases: 9. The CDR3 spells CASSPGLAVPNEQYF. In DNA form, the CDR3 reads TGTGCCAGCAGTCCCGGACTAGCGGTACCTAACGAGCAGTACTTC.

This clonotype was detected only a few times. V gene TRBV12-3 or TRBV12-4 combines with J gene TRBJ2-1; 10 bases match TRBD2. This CDR3 contains 16 residues. The junction had 10 bases not matched to a gene; V was cut back by 4 bases and J by 7 bases. The CDR3 bases are TGTGCCAGCAGTTATATAGCGGGGGGTTCGTATAATGAGCAGTTCTTC. Protein: CASSYIAGGSYNEQFF.

This clonotype showed up just a few times. V and J are TRBV20-1 and TRBJ1-5; the D gene is possibly TRBD1 (5 bases). Germline V gives CDR1 DFQATT, CDR2 SNEGSKA (reference sequence). Trimming removed 1 base at V and 6 bases at J, with 19 bases between. There are 16 residues in the CDR3. The CDR3 nucleotides read TGCAGTGCTAGAGCCCCCCCGGCAGGGCAGGCTCAGCCCCAGCATTTT. Protein sequence: CSARAPPAGQAQPQHF.

This clonotype came up many times. V usage is TRBV7-9 and J usage is TRBJ2-7; D is perhaps TRBD2 (5 bases). CDR1 and CDR2 (germline): SEHNR, FQNEAQ (reference sequence). This CDR3 has 14 residues. Between the trimmed V and J ends, which lost 2 bases and 6 bases, there was a span of 14 bases. CDR3 loop: CASSLHGVKAEQYF. CDR3 nucleotides: TGTGCCAGCAGCTTACACGGGGTTAAGGCCGAGCAGTACTTC.

The chain couples TRBV5-1 to TRBJ1-1; 7 bases are a match to TRBD1. J lost 0 bases, V lost 7 bases, and 6 bases had no gene match. CDR3 length: 14 residues. Germline values: CDR1 SGHRS, CDR2 YFSETQ. CDR3: CASRGDRLNTEAFF. DNA for the CDR3: TGCGCCAGCCGGGGGGACAGATTGAACACTGAAGCTTTCTTT. The variable domain in full, with the rest retrieved from reference TRBV5-1 and TRBJ1-1, is KAGVTQTPRYLIKTRGQQVTLSCSPISGHRSVSWYQQTPGQGLQFLFEYFSETQRNKGNFPGRFSGRQFSNSRSEMNVSTLELGDSALYLCASRGDRLNTEAFFGQGTRLTVV.

The chain joins TRBV3-1 to TRBJ1-1; D is uncertain. Deletions cut 6 bases from V and 4 bases from J, with 15 bases between. This CDR3 is built from 14 residues. CDR1 is LGHDT, CDR2 YNNKEL, per germline (reference sequence). CDR3 sequence (DNA): TGTGCCAGCAGTTCCATTCCTGCGAGCACTGAAGCTTTCTTT. Translation gives CASSSIPASTEAFF.

V gene TRBV3-1 combines with J gene TRBJ2-3; 8 nucleotides line up with TRBD2. V shed 4 bases and J 0 bases; nucleotides not matched to a gene: 9. Germline lookup yields CDR1 LGHDT and CDR2 YNNKEL (reference sequence). The CDR3 spans 17 residues. CDR3 sequence: CASSPGVAGISTDTQYF. The CDR3 nucleotides are TGTGCCAGCAGCCCAGGGGTAGCGGGGATCAGCACAGATACGCAGTATTTT.

Of note for this clonotype: This sequence may be a read error, since a much larger clone differs from it by one base. V is TRBV29-1 and J is TRBJ2-7, with D possibly TRBD1 on 6 matching bases. The CDR3 totals 12 residues. Germline CDR1 is SQVTM and CDR2 is ANQGSEA. The CDR3 sequence: CNVTGQPYEQYF. CDR3 coding DNA: TGCAACGTCACAGGACAGCCCTACGAGCAGTACTTC.

This clonotype appeared many times. This chain joins TRBV5-1 and TRBJ2-1; 9 bases line up with TRBD2. The V gene's germline CDR1 is SGHRS and CDR2 YFSETQ. The CDR3 covers 15 residues. V lost 2 bases, J lost 4 bases, and 4 bases stayed unmatched. CDR3 in DNA: TGCGCCAGCAGCTTCCAGCGGGGGGCGTACAATGAGCAGTTCTTC. Its protein is CASSFQRGAYNEQFF.

V is TRBV10-3 and J is TRBJ2-2; the match to TRBD1 covers 8 bases. Trimming removed 3 bases from V and 7 bases from J; junction bases left unmatched: 4. Germline V gene lookup returns CDR1 ENHRY and CDR2 SYGVKD. CDR3 length equals 14 residues. This chain's CDR3 is CAISEQGVGGELFF. The DNA for the CDR3 is TGTGCCATCAGTGAACAGGGGGTCGGCGGGGAGCTGTTTTTT.

In its sample, this clonotype was seen once. CDR3 in DNA: TGTGCCAGCAGTGCGGGACTAGCGGACCCCTGTGAGCAGTACTTC. Its translation: CASSAGLADPCEQYF. The chain employs TRBV2 and TRBJ2-7, with 11 nucleotides matching TRBD2. There are 15 residues in the CDR3. J was trimmed by 7 bases and V by 4 bases; bases with no gene match: 9. Germline V gene lookup returns CDR1 SNHLY and CDR2 FYNNEI.

The chain employs TRBV7-2 and TRBJ2-5; 7 nucleotides align to TRBD1. The V segment lost 5 bases and the J segment 4 bases; nucleotides outside the gene matches: 4. The CDR3 is 13 residues long. Germline CDR1 reads SGHTA; CDR2 reads FQGNSA. In DNA, the CDR3 is TGTGCCAGCAGCCAACACAGGGGAGAGACCCAGTACTTC. It specifies CASSQHRGETQYF. Full variable domain (remainder filled in from reference TRBV7-2 and TRBJ2-5): GAGVSQSPSNKVTEKGKDVELRCDPISGHTALYWYRQSLGQGLEFLIYFQGNSAPDKSGLPSDRFSAERTGGSVSTLTIQRTQQEDSAVYLCASSQHRGETQYFGPGTRLLVL.

This clonotype was counted a few times. V gene TRBV6-6 combines with J gene TRBJ2-5, with a weak D call TRBD2 (6 bases). The CDR3 totals 13 residues. Germline V CDR1 and CDR2: MNHNY, SVGAGI (reference sequence). Trimming shortened V by 4 bases and J by 3 bases, and 9 bases separated the two germline ends. CDR3 nucleotide sequence: TGTGCCAGCAGTTTGCGGGAAAAAGAGACCCAGTACTTC. Amino acids: CASSLREKETQYF.

In its sample, this clonotype was seen once. The chain couples TRBV18 to TRBJ1-1; TRBD1 is a possible D gene (5 bases). The V end lost 1 base, the J end lost 3 bases, and 12 bases lay between the germline ends. CDR1 KGHSH and CDR2 LQKENI come from the germline V gene. The CDR3 sequence is 15 residues long. The CDR3 region has the DNA TGTGCCAGCTCACCACGGTTCGGAGGGGACACTGAAGCTTTCTTT. It yields the protein CASSPRFGGDTEAFF.

The gene calls are TRBV4-2 and TRBJ1-5; 8 nucleotides line up with TRBD1. With V trimmed by 1 base and J by 3 bases, 5 bases remained unmatched. Per germline, CDR1 LGHNA and CDR2 YNFKEQ. The CDR3 contains 16 residues. The CDR3 DNA sequence: TGTGCCAGCAGCCAAGCAAAGGACAGGGACAATCAGCCCCAGCATTTT. Amino acid sequence: CASSQAKDRDNQPQHF.